A selection of T cell receptor beta chains follows, all from one sample in a study of T cell responses to AZD1222 COVID-19 vaccine. Profiling relied on immunoSEQ multiplex PCR, and the TCRdb table lists in-frame clones only, not all of them. The sample lists approximately 50,000 clones, around nine tenths occurring once. Sequenced here: peripheral blood, sampled 28 days after the second AZD1222 dose. Receptors were obtained from an adult who received the AZD1222 COVID-19 vaccine. The CDR3 runs from the conserved cysteine through the conserved F or W. Each record gives: CDR3 protein, CDR3 DNA, D gene, J gene, clone size, CDR3 length, V gene. The D gene is left open where the match is weak. Not all rows give a size; the values are once, few, many and, for expanded clones, a class.

CDR3: CASSPMRGSGNTIYF
DNA: TGTGCCAGCAGCCCTATGCGGGGCTCTGGAAACACCATATATTTT
D: .
J: TRBJ1-3
size: .
length: 15
V: TRBV7-2

CDR3: CASSPPGRVVAGPRAFF
DNA: TGTGCCAGCTCACCACCGGGTAGGGTAGTGGCAGGCCCGCGGGCTTTCTTT
D: .
J: TRBJ1-1
size: few
length: 17
V: TRBV18

CDR3: CASRTRRAAESYEQYF
DNA: TGTGCCAGCAGAACCCGACGTGCGGCGGAATCCTACGAGCAGTACTTC
D: .
J: TRBJ2-7
size: .
length: 16
V: TRBV2

CDR3: CASTLIDQETQYF
DNA: TGTGCCAGCACCCTCATTGACCAAGAGACCCAGTACTTC
D: .
J: TRBJ2-5
size: .
length: 13
V: TRBV5-4

CDR3: CASRQLAGVTDTQYF
DNA: TGTGCCAGCAGGCAACTAGCGGGTGTCACAGATACGCAGTATTTT
D: TRBD2
J: TRBJ2-3
size: once
length: 15
V: TRBV6-5

CDR3: CASSTRGGSEKLFF
DNA: TGTGCCAGCAGCACCCGTGGGGGAAGTGAAAAACTGTTTTTT
D: .
J: TRBJ1-4
size: once
length: 14
V: TRBV7-9

CDR3: CASKSMGSPLHF
DNA: TGTGCCAGCAAGTCCATGGGTTCACCCCTCCACTTT
D: .
J: TRBJ1-6
size: .
length: 12
V: TRBV6-5

CDR3: CASNIGGAGANVLTF
DNA: TGTGCCAGCAATATAGGGGGCGCTGGGGCCAACGTCCTGACTTTC
D: TRBD1
J: TRBJ2-6
size: once
length: 15
V: TRBV2

CDR3: CASSPGLEQFF
DNA: TGTGCCAGCAGCCCCGGACTAGAGCAGTTCTTC
D: .
J: TRBJ2-1
size: .
length: 11
V: TRBV7-3

CDR3: CASSLAGGGEQYF
DNA: TGTGCCAGCAGCTTAGCGGGAGGGGGGGAGCAGTACTTC
D: .
J: TRBJ2-7
size: .
length: 13
V: TRBV7-2

CDR3: CASSEGLAGVDEQFF
DNA: TGCGCCAGCAGCGAGGGACTAGCGGGAGTCGATGAGCAGTTCTTC
D: TRBD2
J: TRBJ2-1
size: few
length: 15
V: TRBV5-1

CDR3: CASSTGTGHQPQHF
DNA: TGTGCCAGCAGTACCGGGACAGGGCATCAGCCCCAGCATTTT
D: TRBD1
J: TRBJ1-5
size: .
length: 14
V: TRBV7-8

CDR3: CASRTVDSPLHF
DNA: TGTGCCAGCAGGACCGTAGATTCACCCCTCCACTTT
D: .
J: TRBJ1-6
size: .
length: 12
V: TRBV5-6

CDR3: CASSSEGGRMTQYF
DNA: TGTGCCAGCAGCTCGGAGGGGGGGCGTATGACCCAGTACTTC
D: .
J: TRBJ2-5
size: .
length: 14
V: TRBV7-2

CDR3: CASSLSSGQGSYEQYF
DNA: TGTGCCAGCAGCTTGTCCTCGGGACAGGGCTCCTACGAGCAGTACTTC
D: TRBD1
J: TRBJ2-7
size: .
length: 16
V: TRBV5-5

CDR3: CASSLKTQYF
DNA: TGTGCCAGCAGCTTAAAGACCCAGTACTTC
D: .
J: TRBJ2-5
size: .
length: 10
V: TRBV5-5

CDR3: CASSTGVSGNTIYF
DNA: TGTGCCAGCAGCACAGGGGTTTCTGGAAACACCATATATTTT
D: TRBD1
J: TRBJ1-3
size: once
length: 14
V: TRBV7-2

CDR3: CASSWDRGPAFF
DNA: TGTGCCAGCAGCTGGGACAGGGGGCCAGCTTTCTTT
D: TRBD1
J: TRBJ1-1
size: .
length: 12
V: TRBV7-9

CDR3: CSARGFTEAFF
DNA: TGCAGTGCTAGGGGGTTCACTGAAGCTTTCTTT
D: .
J: TRBJ1-1
size: .
length: 11
V: TRBV20-1

CDR3: CASSARRGLDGYTF
DNA: TGTGCCAGCAGCGCCAGGAGGGGGCTGGATGGCTACACCTTC
D: TRBD1
J: TRBJ1-2
size: .
length: 14
V: TRBV9

CDR3: CAISPRTGKTDTQYF
DNA: TGTGCCATCAGTCCCAGGACAGGGAAGACAGATACGCAGTATTTT
D: TRBD1
J: TRBJ2-3
size: .
length: 15
V: TRBV10-3

CDR3: CASSPPVRTGKGYLSEAFF
DNA: TGTGCCAGCAGCCCCCCCGTCCGGACAGGGAAGGGGTATTTGTCTGAAGCTTTCTTT
D: TRBD1
J: TRBJ1-1
size: .
length: 19
V: TRBV7-9

CDR3: CAISRTENQPQHF
DNA: TGTGCCATCAGTCGGACAGAGAATCAGCCCCAGCATTTT
D: .
J: TRBJ1-5
size: once
length: 13
V: TRBV10-3

CDR3: CATSDFSHNEQFF
DNA: TGTGCCACCAGTGATTTTTCCCACAATGAGCAGTTCTTC
D: .
J: TRBJ2-1
size: .
length: 13
V: TRBV24-1

CDR3: CASSQVWDRGYGEQFF
DNA: TGTGCCAGCAGCCAAGTCTGGGACAGGGGGTACGGTGAGCAGTTCTTC
D: TRBD1
J: TRBJ2-1
size: .
length: 16
V: TRBV4-2

CDR3: CASTQTKQGLGVELFF
DNA: TGTGCCAGTACCCAAACAAAGCAGGGACTAGGTGTGGAGCTGTTTTTT
D: TRBD2
J: TRBJ2-2
size: .
length: 16
V: TRBV19

CDR3: CASSNPGRENEKLFF
DNA: TGTGCCAGTAGTAACCCGGGACGGGAGAATGAAAAACTGTTTTTT
D: .
J: TRBJ1-4
size: .
length: 15
V: TRBV19

CDR3: CASSFSWTPGDTEAFF
DNA: TGTGCCAGCAGTTTCTCCTGGACACCGGGGGACACTGAAGCTTTCTTT
D: .
J: TRBJ1-1
size: .
length: 16
V: TRBV28

CDR3: CASRSRQISYEQYF
DNA: TGTGCCAGCAGATCCCGACAGATTTCCTACGAGCAGTACTTC
D: .
J: TRBJ2-7
size: .
length: 14
V: TRBV6-5

CDR3: CASSEWGQGRDEQYF
DNA: TGTGCCAGCAGTGAATGGGGACAGGGAAGAGACGAGCAGTACTTC
D: TRBD1
J: TRBJ2-7
size: .
length: 15
V: TRBV6-1

CDR3: CASSWVGTGGNSPLHF
DNA: TGTGCCAGCAGCTGGGTGGGGACAGGGGGCAATTCACCCCTCCACTTT
D: TRBD1
J: TRBJ1-6
size: .
length: 16
V: TRBV7-2

CDR3: CASRVVDDTDTQYF
DNA: TGTGCCAGCAGAGTGGTAGATGACACAGATACGCAGTATTTT
D: .
J: TRBJ2-3
size: .
length: 14
V: TRBV6-5

CDR3: CASSPNRASMLDEQYF
DNA: TGTGCCAGCAGCCCCAACCGGGCCTCCATGTTGGACGAGCAGTACTTC
D: .
J: TRBJ2-7
size: once
length: 16
V: TRBV4-2

CDR3: CASSPRITYEAFF
DNA: TGTGCCAGCAGCCCCCGGATCACGTATGAAGCTTTCTTT
D: .
J: TRBJ1-1
size: .
length: 13
V: TRBV7-8

CDR3: CASSLVLAGVNEQFF
DNA: TGTGCCAGCAGCTTAGTACTAGCGGGAGTCAATGAGCAGTTCTTC
D: TRBD2
J: TRBJ2-1
size: .
length: 15
V: TRBV7-9

CDR3: CASSLPTGFDEKLFF
DNA: TGCGCCAGCAGCTTGCCTACAGGGTTCGATGAAAAACTGTTTTTT
D: .
J: TRBJ1-4
size: .
length: 15
V: TRBV5-1

CDR3: CASSHSGGNNEQFF
DNA: TGTGCCAGCAGCCACAGCGGGGGGAACAATGAGCAGTTCTTC
D: TRBD2
J: TRBJ2-1
size: .
length: 14
V: TRBV3-1/TRBV3-2

CDR3: CASSYSWQGDAYGYTF
DNA: TGTGCCAGCAGTTACTCTTGGCAGGGGGATGCCTATGGCTACACCTTC
D: TRBD1
J: TRBJ1-2
size: .
length: 16
V: TRBV6-5

CDR3: CAWSAGSGNTIYF
DNA: TGTGCCTGGAGCGCGGGCTCTGGAAACACCATATATTTT
D: .
J: TRBJ1-3
size: .
length: 13
V: TRBV30

CDR3: CAIRSVYNEQFF
DNA: TGTGCCATCAGGAGTGTTTATAATGAGCAGTTCTTC
D: .
J: TRBJ2-1
size: .
length: 12
V: TRBV10-3

CDR3: CASLKTGTTQETQYF
DNA: TGTGCCAGCCTAAAGACAGGGACCACACAAGAGACCCAGTACTTC
D: TRBD1
J: TRBJ2-5
size: .
length: 15
V: TRBV28

CDR3: CASSWTEGYNEQFF
DNA: TGTGCCAGCAGTTGGACAGAGGGCTACAATGAGCAGTTCTTC
D: .
J: TRBJ2-1
size: .
length: 14
V: TRBV6-5